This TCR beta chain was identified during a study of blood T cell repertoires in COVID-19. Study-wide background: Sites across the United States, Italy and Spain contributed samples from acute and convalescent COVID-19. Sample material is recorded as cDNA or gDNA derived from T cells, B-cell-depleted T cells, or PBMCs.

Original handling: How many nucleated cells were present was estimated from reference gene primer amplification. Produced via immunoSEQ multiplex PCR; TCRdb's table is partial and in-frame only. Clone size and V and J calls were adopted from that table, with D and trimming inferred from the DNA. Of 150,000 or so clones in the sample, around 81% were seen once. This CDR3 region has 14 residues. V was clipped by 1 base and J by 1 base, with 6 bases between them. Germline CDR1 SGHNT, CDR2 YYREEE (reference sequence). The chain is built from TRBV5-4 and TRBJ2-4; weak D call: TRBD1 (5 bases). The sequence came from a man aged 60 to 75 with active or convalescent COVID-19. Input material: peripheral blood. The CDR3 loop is CASSLSGAKNIQYF. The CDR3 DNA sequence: TGTGCCAGCAGCTTGTCAGGGGCCAAAAACATTCAGTACTTC.